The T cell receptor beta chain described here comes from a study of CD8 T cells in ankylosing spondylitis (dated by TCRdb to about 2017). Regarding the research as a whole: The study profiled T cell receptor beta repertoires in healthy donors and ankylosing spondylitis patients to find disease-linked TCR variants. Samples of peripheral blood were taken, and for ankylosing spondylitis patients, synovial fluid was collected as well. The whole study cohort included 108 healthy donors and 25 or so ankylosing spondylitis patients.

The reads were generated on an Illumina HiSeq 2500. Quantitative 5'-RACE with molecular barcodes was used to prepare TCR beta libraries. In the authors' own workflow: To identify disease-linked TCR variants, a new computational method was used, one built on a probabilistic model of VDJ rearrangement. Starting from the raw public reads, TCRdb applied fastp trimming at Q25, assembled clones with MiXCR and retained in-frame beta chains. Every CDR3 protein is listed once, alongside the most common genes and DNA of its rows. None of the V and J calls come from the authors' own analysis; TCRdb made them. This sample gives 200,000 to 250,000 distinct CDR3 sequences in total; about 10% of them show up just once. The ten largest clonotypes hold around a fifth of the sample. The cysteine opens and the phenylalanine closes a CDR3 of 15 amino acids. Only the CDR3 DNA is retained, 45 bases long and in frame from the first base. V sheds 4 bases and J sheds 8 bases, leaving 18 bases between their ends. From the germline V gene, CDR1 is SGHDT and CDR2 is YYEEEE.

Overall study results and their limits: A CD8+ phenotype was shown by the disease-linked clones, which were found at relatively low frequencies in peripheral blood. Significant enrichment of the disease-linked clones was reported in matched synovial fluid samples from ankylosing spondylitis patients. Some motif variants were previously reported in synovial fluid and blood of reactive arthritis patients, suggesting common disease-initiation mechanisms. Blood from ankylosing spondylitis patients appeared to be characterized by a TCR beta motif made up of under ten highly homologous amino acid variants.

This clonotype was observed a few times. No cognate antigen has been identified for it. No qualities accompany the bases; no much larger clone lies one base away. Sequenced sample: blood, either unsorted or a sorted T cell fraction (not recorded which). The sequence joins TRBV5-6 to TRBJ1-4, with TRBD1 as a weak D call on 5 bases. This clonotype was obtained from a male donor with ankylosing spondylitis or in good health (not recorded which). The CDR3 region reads CASSPTFGEGEKLFF. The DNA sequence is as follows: TGTGCCAGCAGCCCGACTTTCGGGGAGGGGGAAAAACTGTTTTTT.